The rows below give T cell receptor beta chains drawn from one sample of a study of cytomegalovirus exposure and HLA in healthy donors. Assay used: immunoSEQ multiplex PCR; TCRdb lists only in-frame clones, some missing. The sample has 140,000 or so clones, over 80% seen once. Sequencing was performed on PBMCs. The receptors were gathered from a male donor in good health and CMV-seronegative. Each CDR3 is given with its conserved first and last residue. Fields, in order: CDR3 DNA, CDR3 protein, J gene, V gene, D gene, clone size. D genes are given only for firm matches. For some rows the clone size is stated as once, few or many, or as a class when expanded; others skip it.

cdr3_nt: TGTGCCAGCAGCCTACAGGGGGATGAGCAGTTCTTC
cdr3_aa: CASSLQGDEQFF
j_call: TRBJ2-1
v_call: TRBV11-3
d_call: TRBD1
clone_size: once

cdr3_nt: TGTGCCAGCATGTCCGGGCAGCTCAGGGATGTCCAGTACTTC
cdr3_aa: CASMSGQLRDVQYF
j_call: TRBJ2-5
v_call: TRBV6-5
d_call: NA
clone_size: NA

cdr3_nt: TGTGCCAGTAGTGTCTTGGGTGGGGGGATCCCAGATACGCAGTATTTT
cdr3_aa: CASSVLGGGIPDTQYF
j_call: TRBJ2-3
v_call: TRBV19
d_call: NA
clone_size: NA

cdr3_nt: TGTGCCAGCAGCTCGCAGGGGAACACTGAAGCTTTCTTT
cdr3_aa: CASSSQGNTEAFF
j_call: TRBJ1-1
v_call: TRBV7-3
d_call: NA
clone_size: once

cdr3_nt: TGTGCCAGCAGTGGACAGGGGGCCATCGATCAGCCCCAGCATTTT
cdr3_aa: CASSGQGAIDQPQHF
j_call: TRBJ1-5
v_call: TRBV6-5
d_call: TRBD1
clone_size: few

cdr3_nt: TGTGCCAGCAGTTCCCTAAGGGGGGATACGCAGTATTTT
cdr3_aa: CASSSLRGDTQYF
j_call: TRBJ2-3
v_call: TRBV27
d_call: NA
clone_size: NA

cdr3_nt: TGTGCCAGTAGTATCGGTAGCGGGAGTGGGACAGATACGCAGTATTTT
cdr3_aa: CASSIGSGSGTDTQYF
j_call: TRBJ2-3
v_call: TRBV19
d_call: TRBD2
clone_size: once

cdr3_nt: TGTGCCAGCAGCGCGGACAGGGCCAGCTCCTACGAGCAGTACTTC
cdr3_aa: CASSADRASSYEQYF
j_call: TRBJ2-7
v_call: TRBV5-4
d_call: TRBD1
clone_size: NA

cdr3_nt: TGTGCCAGCAGCTTATTCACTAGCGGTTCCGAGACCCAGTACTTC
cdr3_aa: CASSLFTSGSETQYF
j_call: TRBJ2-5
v_call: TRBV7-6
d_call: TRBD2
clone_size: once

cdr3_nt: TGTGCCAGCCGGTGGACAGGCCTGAACACTGAAGCTTTCTTT
cdr3_aa: CASRWTGLNTEAFF
j_call: TRBJ1-1
v_call: TRBV7-2
d_call: TRBD1
clone_size: NA

cdr3_nt: TGTGCCAGCTCACCGTTTACAGGGTCTGGGGCCAACGTCCTGACTTTC
cdr3_aa: CASSPFTGSGANVLTF
j_call: TRBJ2-6
v_call: TRBV18
d_call: NA
clone_size: NA

cdr3_nt: TGCGCCAGCAGCTTGGGATATGGGACAGGGGGTCGCGAGCAGTACTTC
cdr3_aa: CASSLGYGTGGREQYF
j_call: TRBJ2-7
v_call: TRBV5-1
d_call: TRBD1
clone_size: NA

cdr3_nt: TGTGCCAGCAGTTACGTAGACAGGGTCGGGGCCAACGTCCTGACTTTC
cdr3_aa: CASSYVDRVGANVLTF
j_call: TRBJ2-6
v_call: TRBV6-5
d_call: TRBD1
clone_size: NA

cdr3_nt: TGTGCCAGCACCTCAGCGGGAAAAGGAGGCGAGCAGTACTTC
cdr3_aa: CASTSAGKGGEQYF
j_call: TRBJ2-7
v_call: TRBV27
d_call: TRBD2
clone_size: NA

cdr3_nt: TGTGCCAGCAGCTCCAACAGGGGACCCTACGAGCAGTACTTC
cdr3_aa: CASSSNRGPYEQYF
j_call: TRBJ2-7
v_call: TRBV7-2
d_call: TRBD1
clone_size: once

cdr3_nt: TGTGCCAGCAGCGTGGCAGGGCTAAATGAAAAACTGTTTTTT
cdr3_aa: CASSVAGLNEKLFF
j_call: TRBJ1-4
v_call: TRBV9
d_call: NA
clone_size: NA

cdr3_nt: TGTGCCAGCAGCCAATTTCGGGACAGGGTATTTGAAGCTTTCTTT
cdr3_aa: CASSQFRDRVFEAFF
j_call: TRBJ1-1
v_call: TRBV4-2
d_call: TRBD1
clone_size: once

cdr3_nt: TGTGCCAGCAGCCCACTGAGCTCCTACGAGCAGTACTTC
cdr3_aa: CASSPLSSYEQYF
j_call: TRBJ2-7
v_call: TRBV6-1
d_call: NA
clone_size: NA

cdr3_nt: TGCGCCAGCAGCAAGGGACAGGGGCGTTCAACCCGAGAAGCTTTCTTT
cdr3_aa: CASSKGQGRSTREAFF
j_call: TRBJ1-1
v_call: TRBV5-1
d_call: TRBD1
clone_size: NA

cdr3_nt: TGTGCCAGCAGCCTGGGCCAGGGGGCCCAGACAGATACGCAGTATTTT
cdr3_aa: CASSLGQGAQTDTQYF
j_call: TRBJ2-3
v_call: TRBV11-1
d_call: TRBD1
clone_size: medium-sized

cdr3_nt: TGTGCCAGCAGCACCGGGACTATAGGGTTGAATGAGCAGTTCTTC
cdr3_aa: CASSTGTIGLNEQFF
j_call: TRBJ2-1
v_call: TRBV13
d_call: TRBD2
clone_size: few

cdr3_nt: TGTGCCAGCAGTGACTCAGGGGGCGCAGATACGCAGTATTTT
cdr3_aa: CASSDSGGADTQYF
j_call: TRBJ2-3
v_call: TRBV6-4
d_call: TRBD1
clone_size: NA

cdr3_nt: TGTGCCACCAGCAGAGAGAGAGTGGGCGATCAGCCCCAGCATTTT
cdr3_aa: CATSRERVGDQPQHF
j_call: TRBJ1-5
v_call: TRBV15
d_call: NA
clone_size: NA

cdr3_nt: TGCAGCGTTACCGGGACTAGCTACAATGAGCAGTTCTTC
cdr3_aa: CSVTGTSYNEQFF
j_call: TRBJ2-1
v_call: TRBV29-1
d_call: TRBD2
clone_size: NA

cdr3_nt: TGTGCCAGCAGTGACGGTTTAAGCAATCAGCCCCAGCATTTT
cdr3_aa: CASSDGLSNQPQHF
j_call: TRBJ1-5
v_call: TRBV2
d_call: NA
clone_size: NA

cdr3_nt: TGTGCCAGCAGCTTAGATAGCGGGGGATCCTACAATGAGCAGTTCTTC
cdr3_aa: CASSLDSGGSYNEQFF
j_call: TRBJ2-1
v_call: TRBV13
d_call: TRBD2
clone_size: NA

cdr3_nt: TGTGCCAGCAGCTCCTACCTAGGGGGGGGGTATGAGCAGTTCTTC
cdr3_aa: CASSSYLGGGYEQFF
j_call: TRBJ2-1
v_call: TRBV7-8
d_call: NA
clone_size: NA

cdr3_nt: TGTGCCAGCAGTTATTCCGAAGGCGGTTACGAGCAGTACTTC
cdr3_aa: CASSYSEGGYEQYF
j_call: TRBJ2-7
v_call: TRBV6-6
d_call: NA
clone_size: NA

cdr3_nt: TGTGCCAGCAGCCTTTTCGGGAGGGAGACCCAGTACTTC
cdr3_aa: CASSLFGRETQYF
j_call: TRBJ2-5
v_call: TRBV11-3
d_call: TRBD2
clone_size: NA

cdr3_nt: TGTGCCAGCAGTGAGGACAGCTCTGGGGCCAACGTCCTGACTTTC
cdr3_aa: CASSEDSSGANVLTF
j_call: TRBJ2-6
v_call: TRBV6-4
d_call: NA
clone_size: NA

cdr3_nt: TGTGCCAGCAGTCCGGGGACAGGCTATGGCTACACCTTC
cdr3_aa: CASSPGTGYGYTF
j_call: TRBJ1-2
v_call: TRBV27
d_call: TRBD1
clone_size: NA

cdr3_nt: TGTGCCAGTAGGGAGCGGGAGGGGCCCTCCTACAATGAGCAGTTCTTC
cdr3_aa: CASREREGPSYNEQFF
j_call: TRBJ2-1
v_call: TRBV19
d_call: TRBD2
clone_size: NA

cdr3_nt: TGTGCCAGCTCACGTTTCTCGGGGGGTCAAGAGACCCAGTACTTC
cdr3_aa: CASSRFSGGQETQYF
j_call: TRBJ2-5
v_call: TRBV18
d_call: TRBD2
clone_size: NA

cdr3_nt: TGCAGCGCGGGGACAGGGTTCAGCTATGGCTACACCTTC
cdr3_aa: CSAGTGFSYGYTF
j_call: TRBJ1-2
v_call: TRBV29-1
d_call: TRBD1
clone_size: NA

cdr3_nt: TGTGCCAGCAGTGAAATGGGGGCGCCGGATACGCAGTATTTT
cdr3_aa: CASSEMGAPDTQYF
j_call: TRBJ2-3
v_call: TRBV6-1
d_call: NA
clone_size: NA

cdr3_nt: TGTGCCAGCAGCTTTCGGGAAGAAGTGTTTTCCAATGAGCAGTTCTTC
cdr3_aa: CASSFREEVFSNEQFF
j_call: TRBJ2-1
v_call: TRBV7-9
d_call: NA
clone_size: NA

cdr3_nt: TGTGCCACCAGCCCTCAGCGGGAGGGCTACAATGAGCAGTTCTTC
cdr3_aa: CATSPQREGYNEQFF
j_call: TRBJ2-1
v_call: TRBV15
d_call: TRBD2
clone_size: NA

cdr3_nt: TGTGCCAGCAGCTTCCTCCGGGACAGCAAAAACATTCAGTACTTC
cdr3_aa: CASSFLRDSKNIQYF
j_call: TRBJ2-4
v_call: TRBV11-2
d_call: TRBD1
clone_size: NA

cdr3_nt: TGTGCCAGCAGTTACTCGACGGGGGTTGTGGAGACCCAGTACTTC
cdr3_aa: CASSYSTGVVETQYF
j_call: TRBJ2-5
v_call: TRBV6-5
d_call: NA
clone_size: once

cdr3_nt: TGCGCCAGCAGCTTGAGGGCGGGCGGAGAGACCCAGTACTTC
cdr3_aa: CASSLRAGGETQYF
j_call: TRBJ2-5
v_call: TRBV5-1
d_call: NA
clone_size: NA

cdr3_nt: TGTGCCAGCAGCTTAGAACGTCGAAGCGGCGAGTTCTTC
cdr3_aa: CASSLERRSGEFF
j_call: TRBJ2-1
v_call: TRBV7-8
d_call: NA
clone_size: few

cdr3_nt: TGTGCCAGCGGACGGGACACCAGTTACGAGCAGTACTTC
cdr3_aa: CASGRDTSYEQYF
j_call: TRBJ2-7
v_call: TRBV27
d_call: NA
clone_size: NA

cdr3_nt: TGTGCCAGTAGTATTCTAGCGGGAGCCTACGAGCAGTACTTC
cdr3_aa: CASSILAGAYEQYF
j_call: TRBJ2-7
v_call: TRBV19
d_call: TRBD2
clone_size: NA

cdr3_nt: TGTGCCAGCAGTTTCCAGCGGGAGGGCCGGGGAGAGCAGTTCTTC
cdr3_aa: CASSFQREGRGEQFF
j_call: TRBJ2-1
v_call: TRBV28
d_call: TRBD2
clone_size: NA

cdr3_nt: TGTGCCAGCAGCGTTTCTCTCGGCGGCCTAGGAAGCGAAGCTTTCTTT
cdr3_aa: CASSVSLGGLGSEAFF
j_call: TRBJ1-1
v_call: TRBV9
d_call: NA
clone_size: NA

cdr3_nt: TGTGCCAGCAGCTCATGGGCGGGGATGATGAGAGATACGCAGTATTTT
cdr3_aa: CASSSWAGMMRDTQYF
j_call: TRBJ2-3
v_call: TRBV5-8
d_call: NA
clone_size: NA

cdr3_nt: TGTGCCAGCAGTGGGGGGGTGGATGGCTACACCTTC
cdr3_aa: CASSGGVDGYTF
j_call: TRBJ1-2
v_call: TRBV9
d_call: NA
clone_size: NA

cdr3_nt: TGTGCCAGCAGTCCTGAGTCGATCTACGAGCAGTACTTC
cdr3_aa: CASSPESIYEQYF
j_call: TRBJ2-7
v_call: TRBV27
d_call: NA
clone_size: once

cdr3_nt: TGTGCCAGCAGCTTAGACCAGGGGTCGTATGGCTACACCTTC
cdr3_aa: CASSLDQGSYGYTF
j_call: TRBJ1-2
v_call: TRBV11-2
d_call: NA
clone_size: NA

cdr3_nt: TGCGCCAGCACGGGGAGGGCCGTGGATACGCAGTATTTT
cdr3_aa: CASTGRAVDTQYF
j_call: TRBJ2-3
v_call: TRBV10-2
d_call: TRBD2
clone_size: NA

cdr3_nt: TGTGCCAGCAGCTTGCAGGGGGCGCGCACCGGGGAGCTGTTTTTT
cdr3_aa: CASSLQGARTGELFF
j_call: TRBJ2-2
v_call: TRBV5-6
d_call: TRBD1
clone_size: NA

cdr3_nt: TGCAGCGTTGAACCGACTAGCGGGCCTAATTACGAGCAGTACTTC
cdr3_aa: CSVEPTSGPNYEQYF
j_call: TRBJ2-7
v_call: TRBV29-1
d_call: TRBD2
clone_size: NA

cdr3_nt: TGCGCCAGCAGCGTAGACAGGTACCTTGCCTACGAGCAGTACTTC
cdr3_aa: CASSVDRYLAYEQYF
j_call: TRBJ2-7
v_call: TRBV5-1
d_call: NA
clone_size: NA

cdr3_nt: TGTGCCAGCAGCTCCAAGGGGACAGGACGCACCGGGGAGCTGTTTTTT
cdr3_aa: CASSSKGTGRTGELFF
j_call: TRBJ2-2
v_call: TRBV7-9
d_call: TRBD1
clone_size: once

cdr3_nt: TGTTCCAGCAGCCCTCGGACTGGATACGAGCAGTACTTC
cdr3_aa: CSSSPRTGYEQYF
j_call: TRBJ2-7
v_call: TRBV7-9
d_call: NA
clone_size: NA

cdr3_nt: TGTGCCAGTACCCCCCGGGGGGCGGGAGGGCCTGGGCAGCAGTTCTTC
cdr3_aa: CASTPRGAGGPGQQFF
j_call: TRBJ2-1
v_call: TRBV19
d_call: TRBD2
clone_size: NA

cdr3_nt: TGTGCCAGCAGTGAATCGGTCTACCTAGACGAGCAGTACTTC
cdr3_aa: CASSESVYLDEQYF
j_call: TRBJ2-7
v_call: TRBV25-1
d_call: NA
clone_size: NA

cdr3_nt: TGTGCCAGCAGGTTCATAGGGGGAGGCTACACCTTC
cdr3_aa: CASRFIGGGYTF
j_call: TRBJ1-2
v_call: TRBV28
d_call: NA
clone_size: NA

cdr3_nt: TGTGCCACCAGCAGAGGCAGGGGTTCAGATACGCAGTATTTT
cdr3_aa: CATSRGRGSDTQYF
j_call: TRBJ2-3
v_call: TRBV15
d_call: NA
clone_size: NA

cdr3_nt: TGTGCCAGCAGCCAGCGACTAGCGAGCTACAATGAGCAGTTCTTC
cdr3_aa: CASSQRLASYNEQFF
j_call: TRBJ2-1
v_call: TRBV7-2
d_call: TRBD2
clone_size: NA